A single sample is the source of the 3 T cell receptor beta chains below, sequenced in a study of shared clonotypes between healthy human individuals. Only in-frame clones appear in the TCRdb table, and some are missing; sequencing was by immunoSEQ multiplex PCR. The table includes about 1.1 million clones, 70% to 80% detected once. What was sequenced was memory CD4+ T cells from PBMCs. Documented subset: CD45RA-negative fraction. These TCRs come from a man younger than 30 in good health. Some clones in this sample may be carry-over from other donors' samples.

The chain joins TRBV28 to TRBJ1-2; 8 bases fit TRBD1. CDR3 length equals 15 residues. The germline CDR1 and CDR2 sequences are MDHEN and SYDVKM. J lost 8 bases, V lost 7 bases, and 15 bases had no gene match. The CDR3 coding sequence is TGTGCCAGCACCCCCCCCCGACAGGGGCCAGGCGGCTACACCTTC. This sequence encodes CASTPPRQGPGGYTF.

The chain is built from TRBV11-2 and TRBJ2-7; 9 positions agree with TRBD1. The CDR3 covers 15 residues. Germline V gene sequence: CDR1 SGHAT, CDR2 FQNNGV. J was trimmed by 6 bases and V by 5 bases; bases with no gene match: 11. This chain's CDR3 is CASSPRTGVIGEQYF. CDR3 DNA sequence: TGTGCCAGCAGCCCAAGGACAGGGGTTATTGGCGAGCAGTACTTC.

The chain recombines TRBV5-4 with TRBJ2-1; D unresolved. CDR1 SGHNT and CDR2 YYREEE come from the germline V gene (reference sequence). The CDR3 contains 13 residues. Trimming cost V 5 bases and J 9 bases, with 15 bases left between them. In nucleotides, the CDR3 is TGTGCCAGCAGAGCCGGGCTAGGTGGTGAGCAGTTCTTC. Translated, it gives CASRAGLGGEQFF.